The clone carrying this TCR beta chain was observed many times. What it binds is not known. V shed 3 bases, J shed 4 bases, and the junction held 10 bases outside the gene matches. This CDR3 contains 17 residues. Per the germline V gene, CDR1 is KGHDR and CDR2 is SFDVKD. The data are from a study of CD8+CD57+ T cells in acquired aplastic anemia. Study in general: Recorded DNA amounts for sorted CD4+ and CD8+ cells had an average of roughly 3.4 ug. Study-level points and caveats: Significant differences in CD8+ Simpson's diversity were not observed between patients and controls.

CDR3 and TCR beta VDJ profiling relied on a genomic DNA template. Each CDR3 protein gets one entry after TCRdb re-called the reads with MiXCR. Counted here are some 220,000 distinct CDR3 sequences, 30% to 40% occurring once; the ten biggest clones make up 1% to 1.3%. The receptor was derived from a human donor in good health, serving as a control. J is TRBJ1-4 and V is TRBV24-1; 7 nucleotides line up with TRBD1. Sequencing was performed on sorted CD4+, CD8+, or CD8+CD57+ T cells (not recorded which) from PBMCs. The CDR3 reads CATSDEHQDRDNEKLFF. CDR3 in DNA: TGTGCCACCAGTGATGAACACCAAGACAGGGATAATGAAAAACTGTTTTTT.